These T cell receptor beta chains were read from a single sample in a study of identical twins. TCRdb re-derived calls from the 5' RACE reads in MiXCR, one entry per CDR3 protein. The table lists hundreds of thousands of distinct CDR3 sequences, over 5% of them singletons. The sequencing sample was made of naive T cells sorted from blood. These receptor sequences come from a man between 18 and 35 years old in good health. CDR3s include the opening cysteine and the closing phenylalanine or tryptophan.

J	V	CDR3
TRBJ1-1	TRBV20-1	CSARGGTGLEAFF
TRBJ1-2	TRBV10-3	CAISESSGSGYGYTF
TRBJ2-1	TRBV10-3	CAISEGSYNEQFF
TRBJ2-1	TRBV6-4	CASSEITGGEQFF
TRBJ1-4	TRBV12-3/TRBV12-4	CASSFQEKLFF
TRBJ2-2	TRBV3-1	CASSLRTSGRSGELFF
TRBJ2-2	TRBV12-3/TRBV12-4	CASRTSGSTGELFF
TRBJ2-1	TRBV6-5	CASSTTVEQFF
TRBJ2-2	TRBV5-1	CASSPDRMDTGELFF
TRBJ1-5	TRBV30	CALGSQPQHF
TRBJ2-2	TRBV24-1	CATSDPGTKNTGELFF
TRBJ1-4	TRBV4-2	CASSQDGGPEGTEKLFF
TRBJ2-1	TRBV5-1	CASSRDLNEQFF
TRBJ1-1	TRBV12-3/TRBV12-4	CASSRQGRTEAFF
TRBJ2-1	TRBV20-1	CSARDHLVLGNEQFF
TRBJ2-7	TRBV12-3/TRBV12-4	CASSLFRGGEQYF
TRBJ2-1	TRBV5-1	CASSRGTGQYNEQFF
TRBJ2-7	TRBV27	CASSFLGSPHEQYF
TRBJ2-3	TRBV10-3	CAISKRTGYYTDTQYF
TRBJ2-7	TRBV28	CASSLLNTYEQYF
TRBJ1-1	TRBV2	CASKTGGTEAFF
TRBJ2-1	TRBV5-1	CASSLWTDNEQFF
TRBJ2-3	TRBV12-3/TRBV12-4	CATRLSGPTDTQYF
TRBJ2-7	TRBV6-1	CASTAWAPAGYEQYF
TRBJ2-6	TRBV27	CASSPVKSSGANVLTF
TRBJ2-3	TRBV7-2	CASRPSTSDTQYF
TRBJ2-6	TRBV29-1	CSVGLSSGANVLTF
TRBJ1-2	TRBV6-5	CASSYSMGQIYGYTF
TRBJ1-1	TRBV27	CASSLLDRNTEAFF
TRBJ2-1	TRBV11-2	CASSLVRGGLYNEQFF
TRBJ2-6	TRBV12-3/TRBV12-4	CASSSTGTGANVLTF
TRBJ1-1	TRBV5-6	CASSAGQGVVEAFF
TRBJ2-1	TRBV20-1	CSANRALGNEQFF
TRBJ2-1	TRBV11-2	CASRSAGGGGEQFF
TRBJ2-3	TRBV7-9	CASSLVQSSTDTQYF
TRBJ2-7	TRBV12-3/TRBV12-4	CASSPGDEQYF
TRBJ1-2	TRBV5-1	CASSEGQTVNYGYTF
TRBJ2-5	TRBV15	CATSRDRLETQYF
TRBJ2-3	TRBV2	CASSEFPDTQYF
TRBJ2-1	TRBV29-1	CSVGTSAYNEQFF
TRBJ2-7	TRBV4-2	CASSQGTKELQYF
TRBJ1-1	TRBV4-1	CASSQELGQGITEAFF
TRBJ1-1	TRBV7-2	CASSLGTNRGRPTEAFF
TRBJ2-7	TRBV20-1	CSARGRVGRVPASYEQYF
TRBJ1-3	TRBV3-1	CASSPEPHGNTIYF
TRBJ1-5	TRBV20-1	CSARVSGGSNQPQHF
TRBJ2-1	TRBV10-3	CAISESTYGLAGPSSYNEQFF
TRBJ1-6	TRBV5-6	CASSWGQGRSPLHF
TRBJ1-1	TRBV5-1	CASSLGLEHRNTEAFF
TRBJ2-2	TRBV28	CASQEGAGELFF
TRBJ2-1	TRBV11-2	CASSLDRQGWQFF